This T cell receptor beta chain appears in the sequencing data of a study of T cell repertoires in cytomegalovirus infection. This clonotype was recorded a few times. Its antigen remains unidentified. Using its own MiXCR run on the reads, TCRdb lists one record per CDR3 protein. The table shows hundreds of thousands of distinct CDR3 sequences, with approximately 32% occurring only once. The sample was cultured CD8+ T cells from PBMCs, taken from culture after CMV antigen stimulation. The clonotype comes from a human donor in good health (CMV status not recorded). Some clones in this sample may be carry-over from other donors' samples.

The CDR3 here is CAHFGGVGYNEQFF. The CDR3 nucleotides read TGTGCCCACTTCGGGGGGGTCGGCTACAATGAGCAGTTCTTC. The J gene is TRBJ2-1, the V gene TRBV7-9; 8 bases agree with TRBD2. CDR3 size: 14 residues. Germline V gives CDR1 SEHNR, CDR2 FQNEAQ (reference sequence). Trimming at V came to 11 bases and at J to 3 bases, leaving 9 bases not matched to a gene.